The 26 T cell receptor beta chains below all came from one sample that was sequenced in a study of coeliac disease. The data were produced by immunoSEQ multiplex PCR, yet TCRdb's version contains in-frame clones alone and is incomplete. The sample gives over a thousand clones, around 69% of which show up once; around 30% is in the top ten. Sequencing input: lamina propria lymphocytes from the gut. These receptors came from a woman aged 40 to 49 with celiac disease on a gluten-free diet, and with hypertension.

The J gene is TRBJ2-6, the V gene TRBV7-2; D is uncertain. Germline V gives CDR1 SGHTA, CDR2 FQGNSA. This CDR3 spans 15 amino acids. The germline V and J ends were trimmed by 1 base and 2 bases, with 6 bases remaining between them. The CDR3 DNA follows: TGTGCCAGCAGCTTAGTCTTTACTGGGGCCAACGTCCTGACTTTC. It codes for CASSLVFTGANVLTF.

The rearrangement links TRBV18 to TRBJ1-1, with 7 bases that match TRBD1. Germline CDR1 reads KGHSH; CDR2 reads LQKENI. The CDR3 is 13 amino acids. After removal of 4 bases from V and 1 base from J, the junction contained 0 bases not matched to a gene. The CDR3 sequence is CASSQGANTEAFF. In DNA form, the CDR3 reads TGTGCCAGCTCACAGGGGGCGAACACTGAAGCTTTCTTT.

The rearrangement joins TRBV7-7 to TRBJ1-1; the D gene is possibly TRBD1 (5 bases). V lost 8 bases, J lost 4 bases, and 17 bases lay in between. This CDR3 has 14 residues. The germline V gene has CDR1 SSHAT and CDR2 FNYEAQ (reference sequence). The CDR3 region has the DNA TGTGCCAGCGCGGAGGAGGGGCGAACCACTGAAGCTTTCTTT. It is translated as CASAEEGRTTEAFF.

This clone was seen a handful of times. Since a far larger clone is one base different, this is likely a read error. J is TRBJ2-5 and V is TRBV7-9; possibly TRBD1 for D (7 bases). The CDR3 sequence is 16 residues long. V lost 1 base to trimming and J lost 10 bases, with 22 bases between them. Germline loops: CDR1 SEHNR, CDR2 FQNEAQ (reference sequence). The CDR3 sequence: CASSLGGLDKGAIQYF. CDR3 DNA sequence: TGTGCCAGCAGCTTAGGGGGACTCGATAAGGGGGCGATCCAGTACTTC.

The chain employs TRBV28 and TRBJ2-4; 7 positions agree with TRBD1. There are 14 residues in the CDR3. V shed 9 bases and J 0 bases; nucleotides not matched to a gene: 5. The germline V gene has CDR1 MDHEN and CDR2 SYDVKM. For the CDR3, the DNA is TGTGCCAGTGGACAGGCACTAGCCAAAAACATTCAGTACTTC. Encoded protein: CASGQALAKNIQYF.

The V and J genes are TRBV27 and TRBJ2-7, with 9 bases lining up with TRBD2. The J segment lost 6 bases and the V segment lost 5 bases, leaving 8 bases of the junction unmatched. Per germline, CDR1 MNHEY and CDR2 SMNVEV (reference sequence). CDR3 size: 14 residues. The CDR3 protein is CASSVEAGGPEQYF. The CDR3 region has the DNA TGTGCCAGCAGTGTTGAAGCGGGAGGTCCCGAGCAGTACTTC.

The chain combines TRBV18 with TRBJ2-7; tentatively, D is TRBD2 (6 bases). Germline V gene data show CDR1 as KGHSH and CDR2 as LQKENI. Trimming shortened V by 0 bases and J by 9 bases, and 18 bases separated the two germline ends. The CDR3 has 15 residues. CDR3 protein: CASSPPSGGTELQYF. The CDR3 coding sequence is TGTGCCAGCTCACCACCGTCTGGCGGGACGGAACTGCAGTACTTC.

The rearrangement uses TRBV6-5 and TRBJ2-2; D remains unclear. CDR3 size: 12 residues. The V and J ends lost 7 bases and 7 bases respectively, with 10 bases between them. Germline loops: CDR1 MNHEY, CDR2 SVGAGI. CDR3 bases: TGTGCCAGCACTCAGACGGGCGGGGAGCTGTTTTTT. Translating it yields CASTQTGGELFF.

The chain joins TRBV28 to TRBJ2-7; tentatively, D is TRBD1 (5 bases). Germline CDR1 is MDHEN and CDR2 is SYDVKM. CDR3 length equals 14 residues. V was shortened by 3 bases and J by 4 bases, with 13 bases between the two germline ends. Written as DNA, the CDR3 is TGTGCCAGCAGTTTGCAGGGAAACAAATACGAGCAGTACTTC. This encodes CASSLQGNKYEQYF.

In this sample, this clone turned up once. Compared with germline, one end of the junction differs, possibly owing to a read error. The chain employs TRBV10-3 and TRBJ2-1; 7 positions agree with TRBD1. In germline, CDR1 is ENHRY, CDR2 SYGVKD. This CDR3 is built from 18 residues. CDR3 region: CASSEYPRGQAPRDEQFF. For the CDR3, the DNA is TGTGCCAGCAGTGAATACCCACGAGGACAGGCCCCAAGGGATGAGCAGTTCTTC.

The rearrangement joins TRBV25-1 to TRBJ2-3; 10 bases are a match to TRBD2. Germline CDR1 MGHDK, CDR2 SYGVNS. CDR3 length equals 17 residues. With V trimmed by 0 bases and J by 7 bases, 10 bases remained unmatched. This chain's CDR3 is CASSEYSSGGLRNTQYF. The DNA of the CDR3 is TGTGCCAGCAGTGAATATAGTAGCGGGGGGCTTCGAAATACGCAGTATTTT.

The V gene is TRBV29-1, the J gene TRBJ2-7; 7 bases agree with TRBD1. The CDR3 is 15 residues long. Germline lookup yields CDR1 SQVTM and CDR2 ANQGSEA. V trimming: 4 bases; J trimming: 6 bases; junction bases outside the gene matches: 15. CDR3 residues: CSVVGVRGRAIEQYF. For the CDR3, the DNA is TGCAGCGTTGTAGGAGTGAGGGGGCGCGCCATCGAGCAGTACTTC.

This clone has more than one count but fewer than ten. The chain has TRBV9 and TRBJ2-3; TRBD2 matches 9 bases. The trim removed 0 bases at V and 3 bases at J, leaving 8 bases unmatched. This CDR3 region has 17 residues. Per the germline V gene, CDR1 is SGDLS and CDR2 is YYNGEE. The CDR3 loop reads CASSVGRERGATDTQYF. The CDR3 DNA reads TGTGCCAGCAGCGTAGGACGGGAGCGGGGGGCTACAGATACGCAGTATTTT.

The genes are TRBV27 and TRBJ2-1, with 7 bases that match TRBD2. The V segment lost 2 bases and the J segment 6 bases; nucleotides outside the gene matches: 7. Looked up from germline, CDR1 is MNHEY and CDR2 is SMNVEV (reference sequence). This CDR3 comprises 15 residues. CDR3 bases: TGTGCCAGCAGTTTAGGCGGGGGAGAGATCAATGAGCAGTTCTTC. As protein: CASSLGGGEINEQFF.

This chain connects TRBV19 to TRBJ1-1; 8 bases match TRBD1. The CDR3 length is 15 residues. With V trimmed by 2 bases and J by 0 bases, 2 bases remained unmatched. Germline loops: CDR1 LNHDA, CDR2 SQIVND (reference sequence). For the CDR3, the DNA is TGTGCCAGTAGTATATTGACAGGGGTGAACACTGAAGCTTTCTTT. Amino acid sequence: CASSILTGVNTEAFF. Filled out from reference TRBV19 and TRBJ1-1, the complete variable domain reads DGGITQSPKYLFRKEGQNVTLSCEQNLNHDAMYWYRQDPGQGLRLIYYSQIVNDFQKGDIAEGYSVSREKKESFPLTVTSAQKNPTAFYLCASSILTGVNTEAFFGQGTRLTVV.

CDR3 residues: CASSISRTGQETQYF. The CDR3 nucleotides are TGTGCCAGTAGTATCTCCCGGACAGGTCAAGAGACCCAGTACTTC. The chain has TRBV19 and TRBJ2-5, with 7 bases lining up with TRBD1. Germline CDR1 is LNHDA and CDR2 is SQIVND (reference sequence). V was pared by 3 bases and J by 2 bases, with 6 bases of the junction left unmatched. The CDR3 is made up of 15 amino acids.

In its sample, this clone was seen a few times. The chain uses TRBV2 and TRBJ2-3; a possible D gene is TRBD2 (7 bases). The CDR3 length is 14 residues. Deletions cut 4 bases from V and 5 bases from J, with 13 bases between. Germline V lookup: CDR1 SNHLY, CDR2 FYNNEI. The CDR3 sequence is CASSVGGAVDTQYF. The DNA of the CDR3 is TGTGCCAGCAGTGTTGGGGGGGCCGTAGATACGCAGTATTTT.

The chain has TRBV18 and TRBJ2-7; D possibly corresponds to TRBD1 (7 bases). CDR1 is KGHSH, CDR2 LQKENI, per germline. The CDR3 extends over 14 amino acids. V lost 3 bases and J lost 6, with 15 bases in between. This CDR3 reads CASSPGTGEAEQYF. The CDR3 nucleotides read TGTGCCAGCTCACCTGGTACAGGGGAGGCCGAGCAGTACTTC.

This chain joins TRBV18 and TRBJ2-5; a weak D match, TRBD2 (6 bases). The DNA matches TRBJ2-7 better at its end, which makes the J call doubtful. CDR3 length equals 14 residues. Germline-derived CDR1 and CDR2 are KGHSH and LQKENI. CDR3 amino acids: CASSPGTLSYEQYF. CDR3 DNA sequence: TGTGCCAGCTCACCGGGGACTCTATCCTACGAGCAGTACTTC.

The chain combines TRBV29-1 with TRBJ2-2; 7 bases are shared with TRBD2. J was trimmed by 2 bases and V by 7 bases; bases with no gene match: 13. CDR1 SQVTM and CDR2 ANQGSEA come from the germline V gene. This CDR3 region has 16 residues. The CDR3 nucleotides are TGCAGCGCTGGACGGGGGAGCGGGACCAACACCGGGGAGCTGTTTTTT. This codes for CSAGRGSGTNTGELFF.

J is TRBJ1-2 and V is TRBV7-9, with D possibly matching TRBD1 (5 bases). The CDR3 extends over 17 amino acids. V was trimmed by 4 bases and J by 5 bases, leaving 23 bases between them. The V gene's germline CDR1 is SEHNR and CDR2 FQNEAQ (reference sequence). DNA for the CDR3: TGTGCCAGCAGCTGGGGCGGAGTAACCATCAGGAAGTATGGCTACACCTTC. It yields the protein CASSWGGVTIRKYGYTF.

This clone was seen more than once but under ten times. The chain recombines TRBV5-6 with TRBJ2-5, with a tentative D call TRBD1 (5 bases). The CDR3 has 15 residues. Germline V CDR1 and CDR2: SGHDT, YYEEEE. V was pared by 0 bases and J by 5 bases, with 14 bases between. The CDR3 region is CASSLVTVVGETQYF. CDR3 bases: TGTGCCAGCAGCTTGGTGACAGTAGTCGGGGAGACCCAGTACTTC.

The rearrangement links TRBV12-5 to TRBJ2-1; no clear D gene. The CDR3 totals 14 residues. CDR1 LGHNT and CDR2 FRNRAP come from the germline V gene. V was clipped by 3 bases and J by 9 bases, with 15 bases between them. The CDR3 here is CASGFGSDSGEQFF. CDR3 DNA sequence: TGTGCTAGTGGTTTTGGGTCCGACTCCGGTGAGCAGTTCTTC.

This rearrangement joins TRBV19 to TRBJ2-1; D not resolved. The V end lost 5 bases, the J end lost 0 bases, and 8 bases lay between the germline ends. The CDR3 extends over 14 amino acids. The germline gives CDR1 LNHDA, CDR2 SQIVND (reference sequence). The CDR3 is CASSWLSSYNEQFF. CDR3 DNA: TGTGCCAGTAGTTGGTTGAGCTCCTACAATGAGCAGTTCTTC.

This clone rates as large. CDR3 sequence reads: CASSLGERQARGEQFF. The CDR3 nucleotides are TGTGCCAGCAGCTTAGGAGAGCGGCAGGCCCGGGGTGAGCAGTTCTTC. The chain joins TRBV7-9 to TRBJ2-1, with D possibly matching TRBD2 (5 bases). The germline V gene has CDR1 SEHNR and CDR2 FQNEAQ (reference sequence). CDR3 length equals 16 residues. V was shortened by 1 base and J by 9 bases, with 19 bases between the two germline ends.

This rearrangement joins TRBV28 to TRBJ2-7; 10 bases match TRBD2. Germline CDR1 MDHEN, CDR2 SYDVKM. V dropped 4 bases and J dropped 0; count of bases not matched to a gene: 9. The CDR3 consists of 17 residues. This CDR3 is CASSSWTSGKSSYEQYF. The CDR3, as DNA: TGTGCCAGCAGTTCTTGGACTAGCGGAAAGAGCTCCTACGAGCAGTACTTC.